Here is one T cell receptor (beta chain) with its context. The data stem from a study of Ad26.COV2.S vaccination and SARS-CoV-2 variants. There are 19 residues in the CDR3. Trimming took 4 bases from V and 4 from J; bases not matched to a gene: 19. Germline V gene sequence: CDR1 SGHRS, CDR2 YFSETQ. Regarding treatment: roughly 20 received Ad26.COV2.S at low or high dose, single or two shots; several received placebo; per-sample allocation not given. Specimen acquisition occurred on day 63 following the initial vaccine or placebo injection. Using immunoSEQ multiplex PCR, the repertoire was profiled, and TCRdb retains in-frame clones only, with some absent. Of under 600,000 clones listed, 80% to 90% are singletons.

The TCR comes from a person between 18 and 60 years old who received the Ad26.COV2.S COVID-19 vaccine or a placebo. V usage is TRBV5-1 and J usage is TRBJ2-2, with 7 nucleotides matching TRBD1. The starting material was peripheral blood, obtained in a trial of Ad26.COV2.S vaccine versus placebo. CDR3 DNA sequence: TGCGCCAGCAGCCCGTGGACAGGCCCTAAGACTCGGGGCACCGGGGAGCTGTTTTTT. Protein product: CASSPWTGPKTRGTGELFF.